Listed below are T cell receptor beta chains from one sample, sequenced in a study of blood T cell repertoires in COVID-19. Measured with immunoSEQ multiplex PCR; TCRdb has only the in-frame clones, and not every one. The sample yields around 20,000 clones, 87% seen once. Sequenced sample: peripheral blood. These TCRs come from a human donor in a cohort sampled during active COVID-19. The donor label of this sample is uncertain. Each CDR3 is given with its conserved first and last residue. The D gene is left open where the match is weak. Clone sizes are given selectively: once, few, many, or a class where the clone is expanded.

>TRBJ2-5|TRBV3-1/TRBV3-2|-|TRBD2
TGTGCCAGCGGGACTAGCGGTTACCAAGAGACCCAGTACTTC
CASGTSGYQETQYF
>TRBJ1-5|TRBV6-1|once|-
TGTGCCAGCAGTGAAAACACCCACAGGCCCCAGCATTTT
CASSENTHRPQHF
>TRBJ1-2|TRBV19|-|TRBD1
TGTGCCAGTAGTAAGGACAGGGTAAAGTATGGCTACACCTTC
CASSKDRVKYGYTF
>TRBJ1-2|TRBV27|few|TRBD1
TGTGCCAGCAGTCCGTCGGACAGGGGGGGTTACACCTTC
CASSPSDRGGYTF
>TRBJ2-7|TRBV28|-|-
TGTGCCAGCAGTCCGAACCTTCAGGGTCCGCTAACCGTCTCCTACGAGCAGTACTTC
CASSPNLQGPLTVSYEQYF
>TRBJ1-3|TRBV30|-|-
TGTGCCTGGAGTGTTCGGTCTGGAAACACCATATATTTT
CAWSVRSGNTIYF
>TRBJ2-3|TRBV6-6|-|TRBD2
TGTGCCAGCGGCCCCGCGGGGGGGACTTTGTCTGATACGCAGTATTTT
CASGPAGGTLSDTQYF
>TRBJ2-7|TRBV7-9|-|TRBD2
TGTGCCAGCAGCTTAGTGAGCCGGATGGCGGGAGGGCCTTACGAGCAGTACTTC
CASSLVSRMAGGPYEQYF
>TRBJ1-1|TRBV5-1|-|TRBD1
TGCGCCAGCAGCTTGGCAGGACAGGGGGCTCTTGGCACTGAAGCTTTCTTT
CASSLAGQGALGTEAFF
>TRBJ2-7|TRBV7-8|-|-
TGTGCCAGCAGCTTACGGGAAGACTCCTACGAGCAGTACTTC
CASSLREDSYEQYF
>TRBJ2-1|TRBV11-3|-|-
TGTGCCAGCAGCCCCCTGGAGCGGACCTACAATGAGCAGTTCTTC
CASSPLERTYNEQFF
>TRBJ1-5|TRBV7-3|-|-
TGTGCCAGCAGCTTAGGGCGGGAACAGCCCCAGCATTTT
CASSLGREQPQHF
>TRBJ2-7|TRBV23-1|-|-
TGCGCCAGCAGTCACAGTCTGGACGAGCAGTACTTC
CASSHSLDEQYF
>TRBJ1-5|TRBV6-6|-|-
TGTGCCAGCAGTCCCGCGACAGGCTATGATAGCAATCAGCCCCAGCATTTT
CASSPATGYDSNQPQHF
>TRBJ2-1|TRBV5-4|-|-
TGTGCCAGCAGCCGCCCTTGGGGCGAGAACAATGAGCAGTTCTTC
CASSRPWGENNEQFF
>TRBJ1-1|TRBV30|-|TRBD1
TGTGCCCGGGGGGGGACAGGGAACACTGAAGCTTTCTTT
CARGGTGNTEAFF
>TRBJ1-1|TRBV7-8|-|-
TGTGCCAGCAGCTTAGGGCCTAGACAGCAGAACACTGAAGCTTTCTTT
CASSLGPRQQNTEAFF
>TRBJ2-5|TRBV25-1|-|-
TGTGCCAGCAGTGACCCCGGGGGTCGTGGTGAGACCCAGTACTTC
CASSDPGGRGETQYF
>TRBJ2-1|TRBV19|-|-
TGTGCCAGTAGCTTCATGGGGGACACTCAGTTCTTC
CASSFMGDTQFF
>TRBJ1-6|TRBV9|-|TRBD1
TGTGCCAGCAGCCGGGGACAGGTCAATTCACCCCTCCACTTT
CASSRGQVNSPLHF
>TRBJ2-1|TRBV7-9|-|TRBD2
TGTGCCAGCAGCCCGACGGGAGGTAGGTGGAATGAGCAGTTCTTC
CASSPTGGRWNEQFF